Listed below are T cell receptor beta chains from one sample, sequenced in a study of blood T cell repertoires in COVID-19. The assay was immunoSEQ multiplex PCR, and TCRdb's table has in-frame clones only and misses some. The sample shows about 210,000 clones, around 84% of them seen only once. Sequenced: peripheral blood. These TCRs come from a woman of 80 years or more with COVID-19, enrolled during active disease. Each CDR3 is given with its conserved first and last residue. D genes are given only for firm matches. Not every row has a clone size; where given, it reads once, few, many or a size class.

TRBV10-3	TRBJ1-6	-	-	CATEGGYNSPLHF	TGTGCCACCGAGGGGGGGTATAATTCACCCCTCCACTTT
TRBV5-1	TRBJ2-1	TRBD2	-	CASSVSGGSSYNEQFF	TGCGCCAGCAGCGTATCCGGGGGGAGCTCCTACAATGAGCAGTTCTTC
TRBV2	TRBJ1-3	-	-	CASSLERGFSGNTIYF	TGTGCCAGCAGCCTGGAACGGGGGTTCTCTGGAAACACCATATATTTT
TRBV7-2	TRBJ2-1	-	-	CASSLSEGGRNEQFF	TGTGCCAGCAGCTTATCAGAGGGTGGGAGGAATGAGCAGTTCTTC
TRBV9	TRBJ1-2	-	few	CASSPRGGADGYTF	TGTGCCAGCAGCCCTCGGGGGGGGGCTGATGGCTACACCTTC
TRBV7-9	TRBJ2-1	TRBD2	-	CASSPGGLAGGPGNNEQFF	TGTGCCAGCAGCCCCGGGGGACTAGCGGGGGGCCCGGGTAACAATGAGCAGTTCTTC
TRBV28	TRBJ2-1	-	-	CASSSPTTVAEQFF	TGTGCCAGCAGTTCCCCAACCACTGTTGCTGAGCAGTTCTTC
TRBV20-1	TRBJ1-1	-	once	CSASGGQGFNTEAFF	TGCAGTGCTAGTGGGGGGCAGGGATTTAACACTGAAGCTTTCTTT
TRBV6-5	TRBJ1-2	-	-	CASRPIDSIYGYTF	TGTGCCAGCAGACCTATTGACAGCATCTATGGCTACACCTTC
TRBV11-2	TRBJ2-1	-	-	CASSLSLVNEQFF	TGTGCCAGCAGCTTATCACTAGTTAATGAGCAGTTCTTC
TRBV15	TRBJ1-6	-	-	CATSDSWRSSPLHF	TGTGCCACCAGCGACAGCTGGCGGAGTTCACCCCTCCACTTT
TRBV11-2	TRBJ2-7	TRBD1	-	CASSQQGGYEQYF	TGTGCCAGCAGCCAACAGGGGGGCTACGAGCAGTACTTC
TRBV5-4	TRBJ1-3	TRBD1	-	CASSLGGTASGNTIYF	TGTGCCAGCAGCTTGGGGGGGACAGCATCTGGAAACACCATATATTTT
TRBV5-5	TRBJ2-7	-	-	CASSFLARVYEQYF	TGTGCCAGCAGCTTCCTAGCGAGGGTTTACGAGCAGTACTTC
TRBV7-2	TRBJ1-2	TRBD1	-	CASSLDLTGAGTF	TGTGCCAGCAGCTTAGACCTTACAGGGGCTGGCACCTTC
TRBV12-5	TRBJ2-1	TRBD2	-	CASGQSGGLGEQFF	TGTGCTAGTGGGCAATCGGGGGGGCTCGGTGAGCAGTTCTTC
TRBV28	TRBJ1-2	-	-	CASSHIYGYTF	TGTGCCAGCAGTCACATCTATGGCTACACCTTC
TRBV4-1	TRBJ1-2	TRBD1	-	CASSQEGQAGDYGYTF	TGCGCCAGCAGCCAAGAAGGACAGGCTGGAGACTATGGCTACACCTTC
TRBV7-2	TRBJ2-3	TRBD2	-	CASSKGLAGGRRDTQYF	TGTGCCAGCAGCAAGGGACTAGCGGGGGGGAGGAGGGATACGCAGTATTTT
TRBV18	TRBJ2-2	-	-	CAGTGSMGTGELFF	TGTGCCGGCACAGGGAGTATGGGCACCGGGGAGCTGTTTTTT
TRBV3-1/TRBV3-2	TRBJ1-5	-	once	CASSQGQGPQPQHF	TGTGCCAGCAGCCAAGGGCAGGGCCCTCAGCCCCAGCATTTT
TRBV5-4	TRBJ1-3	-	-	CASSYAGVKAGFNTIYF	TGTGCCAGCAGCTATGCCGGGGTAAAGGCAGGCTTCAACACCATATATTTT
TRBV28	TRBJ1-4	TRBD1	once	CASSSNDRVGEKLFF	TGTGCCAGCAGTTCCAATGACAGGGTAGGCGAAAAACTGTTTTTT
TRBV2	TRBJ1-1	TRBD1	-	CASSGQGNTEAFF	TGTGCCAGCAGTGGACAGGGGAACACTGAAGCTTTCTTT
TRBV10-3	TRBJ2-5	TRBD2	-	CATMGLAGGQQETQYF	TGTGCCACCATGGGACTAGCGGGGGGACAACAAGAGACCCAGTACTTC
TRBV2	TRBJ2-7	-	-	CASSDRSEQYF	TGTGCCAGCAGTGATCGTTCCGAGCAGTACTTC
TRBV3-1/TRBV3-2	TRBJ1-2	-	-	CASSQPRVKGEDGYTF	TGTGCCAGCAGCCAACCGAGGGTTAAGGGAGAGGATGGCTACACCTTC
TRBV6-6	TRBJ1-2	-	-	CASSRPGREAYGYTF	TGTGCCAGCAGTCGACCGGGGCGGGAGGCCTATGGCTACACCTTC
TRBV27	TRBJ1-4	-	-	CASSPDMVTNEKLFF	TGTGCCAGCAGTCCGGACATGGTGACTAATGAAAAACTGTTTTTT
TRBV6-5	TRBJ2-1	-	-	CASSSGRTGGNEQFF	TGTGCCAGCAGTTCCGGACGGACCGGGGGCAATGAGCAGTTCTTC
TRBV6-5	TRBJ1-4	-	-	CATRASPTNEKLFF	TGTGCCACCAGGGCATCCCCAACTAATGAAAAACTGTTTTTT
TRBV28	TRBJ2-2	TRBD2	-	CAAGGALFNTGELFF	TGTGCCGCCGGGGGGGCCTTGTTTAACACCGGGGAGCTGTTTTTT
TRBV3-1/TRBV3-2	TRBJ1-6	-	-	CASSQGQTNSPLHF	TGTGCCAGCAGCCAAGGACAGACAAATTCACCCCTCCACTTT
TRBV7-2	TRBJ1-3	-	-	CASSLSSGLGNTIYF	TGTGCCAGCAGCTTAAGCTCAGGGTTGGGAAACACCATATATTTT
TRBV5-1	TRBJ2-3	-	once	CASSLGGGNTDTQYF	TGCGCCAGCAGCTTGGGTGGGGGGAACACAGATACGCAGTATTTT
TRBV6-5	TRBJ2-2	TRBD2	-	CATPGLAGTGELFF	TGTGCCACTCCGGGACTAGCGGGGACCGGGGAGCTGTTTTTT
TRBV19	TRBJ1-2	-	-	CASSIEYLGGYGYTF	TGTGCCAGTAGTATCGAGTATCTGGGGGGCTATGGCTACACCTTC
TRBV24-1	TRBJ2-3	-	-	CAIQEAPPSTDTQYF	TGTGCCATTCAGGAGGCACCACCTAGCACAGATACGCAGTATTTT
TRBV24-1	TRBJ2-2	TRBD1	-	CATSVTGSTGELFF	TGTGCCACCAGTGTGACAGGGAGCACCGGGGAGCTGTTTTTT
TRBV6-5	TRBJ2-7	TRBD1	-	CASRQGAGYEQYF	TGTGCCAGCAGGCAGGGGGCGGGGTATGAGCAGTACTTC
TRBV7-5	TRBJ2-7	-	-	CVRSLEKGQGGEFYEQYF	TGTGTCAGAAGCTTAGAGAAAGGACAGGGGGGAGAATTTTACGAGCAGTACTTC